Below are 11 T cell receptor beta chains sequenced from a single sample in a study of Graves' ophthalmopathy and Graves' hyperthyroidism. For repertoire sequencing, the TCR beta CDR3 regions were amplified from RNA transcripts. The first round was an RT-PCR with HTBI primers, and the second round was a multiplex PCR. MiXCR, run by TCRdb on the multiplex PCR reads, gives a single entry per CDR3 protein. This sample has hundreds of thousands of distinct CDR3 sequences, with 35% to 50% found just once. The material sequenced was peripheral blood. These receptors were obtained from an adult man with Graves' ophthalmopathy.

This clonotype was counted once. This rearrangement joins TRBV25-1 to TRBJ1-2; 7 positions agree with TRBD1. V lost 8 bases and J lost 6; bases outside the gene matches: 6. The CDR3 has 12 residues. The V gene's germline CDR1 is MGHDK and CDR2 SYGVNS. The CDR3 DNA sequence: TGTGCCAGCTTGCTGACAGGGCATGGCTACACCTTC. Translating it yields CASLLTGHGYTF.

In its sample, this clonotype was seen many times. The rearrangement links TRBV24-1 to TRBJ2-2; 7 bases align to TRBD2. The V gene end was trimmed by 6 bases and the J gene end by 4 bases; junction bases not matched to a gene: 7. The CDR3 covers 15 residues. Germline lookup yields CDR1 KGHDR and CDR2 SFDVKD. CDR3 bases: TGTGCCACCAGTTCGGGCGGGAGAACCACCGGGGAGCTGTTTTTT. Protein sequence: CATSSGGRTTGELFF.

This clonotype was picked up many times. The genes are TRBV2 and TRBJ2-7; 8 bases match TRBD1. The CDR3 is 14 amino acids. From germline, CDR1 is SNHLY and CDR2 FYNNEI. The ends lost 4 bases at V and 3 bases at J; junction bases unmatched: 5. CDR3 sequence reads: CASSAWTGNYEQYF. CDR3 DNA sequence: TGTGCCAGCAGTGCTTGGACAGGGAACTACGAGCAGTACTTC.

This clonotype came up a few times. The genes are TRBV12-3 or TRBV12-4 and TRBJ2-7; D unclear. This CDR3 has 14 residues. V lost 3 bases and J lost 6, with 15 bases in between. The DNA for the CDR3 is TGTGCCAGCAGTTTCCACAGTATCCAAGGCGAGCAGTACTTC. Its translation: CASSFHSIQGEQYF.

Note on this clonotype: A read error may account for a junction end that differs from germline. V gene TRBV2 combines with J gene TRBJ1-1, with D uncertain. The CDR3 contains 15 residues. Germline assignment: CDR1 SNHLY and CDR2 FYNNEI. DNA for the CDR3: TGTGCCAGCAGGACAACACCAACCGAGAACACTGAAGCTTCCTTT. This sequence encodes CASRTTPTENTEASF.

A note on this clonotype: A much more abundant neighbour one base away suggests this may be a read error. The V gene is TRBV6-6, the J gene TRBJ1-5, with a possible D match to TRBD1 (6 bases). Near its end, the DNA agrees better with TRBJ2-3, so the J call may be wrong. Germline V CDR1 and CDR2: MNHNY, SVGAGI (reference sequence). This CDR3 spans 15 amino acids. The CDR3 coding sequence is TGTGCCAGCAGCTCATTGGGGGCTAGCAATCAGCCCCAGTATTTT. Translation: CASSSLGASNQPQYF.

The chain carries TRBV20-1 and TRBJ1-5; D may be TRBD1 (5 bases). CDR3 size: 15 residues. V gave up 3 bases and J gave up 1 base, with 13 bases separating them. Germline CDR1 DFQATT, CDR2 SNEGSKA (reference sequence). CDR3 amino acids: CSARGHGTSNQPQHF. DNA of the CDR3: TGCAGTGCTAGGGGGCACGGGACGAGCAATCAGCCCCAGCATTTT.

The chain employs TRBV7-8 and TRBJ2-7; 11 bases agree with TRBD1. Germline lookup yields CDR1 SGHVS and CDR2 FQNEAQ. The CDR3 spans 16 residues. Trimming at V came to 5 bases and at J to 3 bases, leaving 9 bases not matched to a gene. The CDR3 here is CASSKQAGTGGYEQYF. Written as DNA, the CDR3 is TGTGCCAGCAGCAAACAGGCCGGGACAGGGGGCTACGAGCAGTACTTC. The variable domain in full, completed from reference TRBV7-8 and TRBJ2-7, reads GAGVSQSPRYKVAKRGQDVALRCDPISGHVSLFWYQQALGQGPEFLTYFQNEAQLDKSGLPSDRFFAERPEGSVSTLKIQRTQQEDSAVYLCASSKQAGTGGYEQYFGPGTRLTVT.

This clonotype has a count of ten or more. This chain links TRBV4-1 with TRBJ2-5; TRBD2 aligns across 7 bases. This CDR3 contains 15 residues. J was trimmed by 6 bases and V by 2 bases; bases with no gene match: 9. The germline gives CDR1 MGHRA, CDR2 YSYEKL. CDR3 sequence (DNA): TGCGCCAGCAGCCAAAGCGGGATGGATTTGAAGACCCAGTACTTC. Amino acids: CASSQSGMDLKTQYF.

The count of this clonotype is one. Written as DNA, the CDR3 is TGCGCCAGCAGTGAGTATCGAGCAACCTACGAGCAGTACTTC. The encoded protein is CASSEYRATYEQYF. The chain joins TRBV10-2 to TRBJ2-7; no firm D call. Germline V gives CDR1 WSHSY, CDR2 SAAADI. This CDR3 contains 14 residues. V was shortened by 1 base and J by 2 bases, with 9 bases between the two germline ends.

The chain combines TRBV19 with TRBJ1-1, with a possible D match to TRBD1 (5 bases). Trimming left V 4 bases short and J 9 bases short, with 12 bases between. Per the germline V gene, CDR1 is LNHDA and CDR2 is SQIVND (reference sequence). The CDR3 is made up of 12 amino acids. The CDR3 reads CASSKSGPQAFF. The CDR3 bases are TGTGCCAGTAGTAAGTCAGGGCCCCAAGCTTTCTTT.